The text below deals with one TCR beta chain. These data are taken from a study of shared clonotypes between healthy human individuals. CDR1 is SGHNT and CDR2 is YYREEE in the germline V gene (reference sequence). The CDR3 sequence is 16 residues long. The V segment lost 4 bases and the J segment 6 bases; nucleotides outside the gene matches: 6. Some clones are missing from TCRdb's copy, which holds only in-frame ones; the method was immunoSEQ multiplex PCR. The table shows under 600,000 clones, with roughly 98% occurring only once. The naive CD8 fraction comprised CD45RO-negative cells positively selected for CCR7 and excluded terminally differentiated effector memory CD45RA+ cells.

This chain connects TRBV5-4 to TRBJ2-2; 13 bases agree with TRBD2. Source material: naive CD8+ T cells sorted from blood. The source is a man aged 25-45 years in good health. CDR3 residues: CASSIGLAGDPGELFF. Written as DNA, the CDR3 is TGTGCCAGCAGCATTGGACTAGCGGGAGACCCCGGGGAGCTGTTTTTT.